Sequencing of this T cell receptor (beta chain) was carried out in a study of T cells expressing NK-cell markers. Across the study: Repertoire data for TCR beta were derived from sorted T cells (CD3+CD56+NKG2C+, CD3+CD56+NKG2C- and CD3+CD56-NKG2C+).

TCRdb reprocessed the 5' RACE reads and reports one entry per CDR3 protein, with no DNA. The sample table includes about 380,000 distinct CDR3 sequences. Germline V gene lookup returns CDR1 SGHTS and CDR2 YDEGEE. The CDR3 covers 17 residues. Sequenced: blood T cells: a sorted CD56 or NKG2C T cell subset, CD4+ or CD8+ T cells, or bulk PBMC T cells (not recorded which). The V gene is TRBV5-8, the J gene TRBJ2-7; TCRdb's D gene call, TRBD1, goes unchecked for lack of DNA. This clonotype was obtained from a man aged 18 to 70 in good health. CDR3: CASSLDFRTGGINEQYF.